The 29 T cell receptor beta chains below were found in one sample sequenced in a study of regulatory T cells in long-lasting Graves disease. The time point: newly diagnosed GD, antithyroid drugs for less than 3 months. PBMC RNA served as the TCR library source. Arm-PCR of CDR3 regions and iRepertoire HTBI primers were used to build TCR beta libraries. TCRdb independently ran MiXCR on the multiplex PCR reads; one entry per CDR3 protein. The sample has 200,000 to 250,000 distinct CDR3 sequences; roughly 21% are singletons. Here the sequenced sample was peripheral blood mononuclear cells (PBMCs), taken at new diagnosis, from a patient treated with antithyroid drugs. These receptors were collected from a female donor with Graves disease.

This clonotype has ten or more counts. The chain combines TRBV6-1 with TRBJ2-2, with D possibly matching TRBD2 (6 bases). This CDR3 contains 15 residues. The V and J ends lost 5 bases and 1 base respectively, with 11 bases between them. Per the germline V gene, CDR1 is MNHNS and CDR2 is SASEGT. The CDR3 nucleotides read TGTGCCAGCAGTATACTAGCTGTGAACACCGGGGAGCTGTTTTTT. Translated: CASSILAVNTGELFF.

This clonotype was recorded many times. V is TRBV11-2 and J is TRBJ2-2; D gene unclear. Germline CDR1 and CDR2: SGHAT and FQNNGV. The CDR3 has 13 residues. The ends were cut back, 5 bases at V and 0 bases at J, with 4 bases in the middle. The CDR3 DNA sequence: TGTGCCAGCAGCCAGTCGAACACCGGGGAGCTGTTTTTT. Amino acids: CASSQSNTGELFF.

Note on this clonotype: A much larger clone lies a single base off, so this may be a read error. V gene TRBV10-3 combines with J gene TRBJ2-2; no clear D gene. Trimming took off 5 bases at V and 3 bases at J, with 16 bases between the two ends. The CDR3 loop spans 16 amino acids. Germline-derived CDR1 and CDR2 are ENHRY and SYGVKD. CDR3 nucleotide sequence: TGTGCCATCAGTTCCCCTGCAAGACTCGACACCGGGGAGCTGTTTTTT. Amino acid sequence: CAISSPARLDTGELFF.

Turning to this clonotype: The junction shows a germline mismatch at one end, possibly a read error. The rearrangement joins TRBV5-1 to TRBJ2-7; TRBD2 aligns across 7 bases. Germline V CDR1 and CDR2: SGHRS, YFSETQ. The CDR3 loop spans 15 amino acids. The CDR3 protein is CASSLAFGGDSAKYF. The CDR3 nucleotides are TGCGCCAGCAGTTTGGCCTTTGGGGGGGACTCTGCGAAGTACTTC.

This clonotype was observed a handful of times. J is TRBJ2-1 and V is TRBV18, with 13 nucleotides matching TRBD2. Germline values: CDR1 KGHSH, CDR2 LQKENI. J was trimmed by 0 bases and V by 3 bases; bases with no gene match: 5. CDR3 length: 18 residues. CDR3 in amino acids: CASSPGTSGVSSYNEQFF. In DNA, the CDR3 is TGTGCCAGCTCACCTGGGACTAGCGGGGTGAGCTCCTACAATGAGCAGTTCTTC.

In its sample, this clonotype was seen a few times. The chain joins TRBV9 to TRBJ2-7; 7 bases agree with TRBD1. CDR1 and CDR2 (germline): SGDLS, YYNGEE. The CDR3 contains 13 residues. The J segment lost 5 bases and the V segment lost 3 bases, leaving 5 bases of the junction unmatched. This chain's CDR3 is CASSGGQSNEQYF. DNA of the CDR3: TGTGCCAGCAGCGGGGGACAGTCGAACGAGCAGTACTTC.

This clonotype came up many times. The rearrangement joins TRBV12-3 or TRBV12-4 to TRBJ2-1; 9 bases fit TRBD2. J was trimmed by 0 bases and V by 7 bases; bases with no gene match: 4. This CDR3 has 15 residues. CDR3 in amino acids: CASTLAGLSYNEQFF. As DNA, the CDR3 is TGTGCCAGCACCCTAGCGGGACTCTCCTACAATGAGCAGTTCTTC.

This clonotype came up once. This may stem from a read error, because a much larger clone lies one nucleotide away. This chain uses TRBV20-1 with TRBJ1-5, with no clear D. From germline, CDR1 is DFQATT and CDR2 SNEGSKA (reference sequence). Trimming left V 6 bases short and J 2 bases short, with 14 bases between. CDR3 length equals 14 residues. The CDR3: CSAQCDTGNQPQHF. DNA for the CDR3: TGCAGTGCGCAGTGCGACACCGGCAATCAGCCCCAGCATTTT.

Many counts were recorded for this clonotype. The chain uses TRBV5-1 and TRBJ2-1, with 11 bases lining up with TRBD2. V lost 3 bases to trimming and J lost 9 bases; unmatched junction nucleotides: 14. From germline, CDR1 is SGHRS and CDR2 YFSETQ. The CDR3 totals 17 residues. The CDR3 loop reads CASSSYSGRAGGSEQFF. The CDR3 DNA reads as TGCGCCAGCAGCTCCTATAGCGGGAGGGCCGGAGGTAGTGAGCAGTTCTTC.

The chain employs TRBV28 and TRBJ1-4, with D unclear. Looked up from germline, CDR1 is MDHEN and CDR2 is SYDVKM. V was pared by 2 bases and J by 7 bases, with 11 bases between. The CDR3 spans 14 residues. CDR3 DNA sequence: TGTGCCAGCAGTTTAAACAGCTTCGCTGAAAAACTGTTTTTT. This gives the protein CASSLNSFAEKLFF.

The J gene is TRBJ2-5, the V gene TRBV20-1; a possible D gene is TRBD1 (5 bases). The CDR3 is 13 amino acids. Looked up from germline, CDR1 is DFQATT and CDR2 is SNEGSKA (reference sequence). The CDR3 region has the DNA TGCAGCCTCCTTCTGGCAGGGCAAGAGACCCAGTACTTC. Its translation: CSLLLAGQETQYF.

Concerning this clonotype: It differs at one base from a far larger clone, so likely a read error. The chain couples TRBV5-8 to TRBJ2-3; D may be TRBD1 or TRBD2 (5 bases each). Per germline, CDR1 SGHTS and CDR2 YDEGEE. The CDR3 has 16 amino acids. CDR3 nucleotide sequence: TGCGCCAGCAGCTTGTTGGGGGTAGTTGGTATAGATACGCAGTATTTT. It codes for CASSLLGVVGIDTQYF.

This chain links TRBV10-2 with TRBJ2-5, with 7 positions matching TRBD2. J lost 0 bases, V lost 6 bases, and 4 bases had no gene match. The CDR3 totals 14 residues. Per germline, CDR1 WSHSY and CDR2 SAAADI. CDR3 sequence: CASSDGRYQETQYF. Written as DNA, the CDR3 is TGCGCCAGCAGCGACGGGAGGTACCAAGAGACCCAGTACTTC.

This clonotype was seen at least ten times. The CDR3 spells CASSLLTPPGHEQYF. The CDR3 region has the DNA TGTGCCAGCAGCTTGTTAACACCCCCTGGGCACGAGCAGTACTTC. The chain links TRBV5-5 to TRBJ2-7; D is ambiguous. This CDR3 has 15 amino acids. Germline CDR1 SGHKS, CDR2 YYEKEE (reference sequence). V was shortened by 1 base and J by 5 bases, with 16 bases between the two germline ends.

V usage is TRBV18 and J usage is TRBJ2-6, with a tentative D call TRBD1 (6 bases). Trimming stripped 5 bases from V and 4 bases from J, with 15 bases between. The CDR3 totals 16 residues. Germline V gives CDR1 KGHSH, CDR2 LQKENI. CDR3 DNA sequence: TGTGCCAGCTCAGCTACAGGGTGGTCCGGGGCCAACGTCCTGACTTTC. Translated: CASSATGWSGANVLTF. Drawing the rest from reference TRBV18 and TRBJ2-6, the complete variable domain is NAGVMQNPRHLVRRRGQEARLRCSPMKGHSHVYWYRQLPEEGLKFMVYLQKENIIDESGMPKERFSAEFPKEGPSILRIQQVVRGDSAAYFCASSATGWSGANVLTFGAGSRLTVL.

The sample holds many counts of this clonotype. V is TRBV20-1 and J is TRBJ1-4, with unresolved D. Per germline, CDR1 DFQATT and CDR2 SNEGSKA (reference sequence). CDR3 size: 14 residues. Trimming took off 6 bases at V and 7 bases at J, with 18 bases between the two ends. The CDR3 spells CSAPPWTDGEKLFF. The CDR3 DNA is TGCAGTGCCCCTCCCTGGACGGACGGTGAAAAACTGTTTTTT.

This clonotype rates as medium-sized. The chain employs TRBV7-2 and TRBJ2-3, with TRBD2 identical over 10 bases. CDR3 size: 15 residues. Per germline, CDR1 SGHTA and CDR2 FQGNSA. V lost 5 bases, J lost 0 bases, and 2 bases stayed unmatched. The CDR3 loop reads CASSDSGRSTDTQYF. CDR3 sequence (DNA): TGTGCCAGCAGCGATAGCGGGAGGAGCACAGATACGCAGTATTTT.

This clonotype has ten or more counts. V gene TRBV7-2 combines with J gene TRBJ2-3, with 9 nucleotides matching TRBD2. V was clipped by 8 bases and J by 6 bases; unmatched bases: 9. This CDR3 contains 14 residues. CDR1 SGHTA and CDR2 FQGNSA come from the germline V gene. Here the CDR3 DNA reads TGTGCCAGCCGTATAGCGGGAGTATCCGATACGCAGTATTTT. Protein product: CASRIAGVSDTQYF. The variable domain in full, with the rest retrieved from reference TRBV7-2 and TRBJ2-3, is GAGVSQSPSNKVTEKGKDVELRCDPISGHTALYWYRQSLGQGLEFLIYFQGNSAPDKSGLPSDRFSAERTGGSVSTLTIQRTQQEDSAVYLCASRIAGVSDTQYFGPGTRLTVL.

Of note for this clonotype: This could be a read error, since a much larger clone is one nucleotide away. The rearrangement joins TRBV18 to TRBJ2-1; 7 bases line up with TRBD1. Germline V gene data show CDR1 as KGHSH and CDR2 as LQKENI. The length of the CDR3 is 15 residues. CDR3 bases: TGTGCCAGCTCACCGACAGGGAGCTCCCACAATGAGCAGTTCTTC. Translating gives CASSPTGSSHNEQFF.

This clonotype showed up just a few times. The V gene is TRBV6-4, the J gene TRBJ2-1; 14 bases match TRBD2. CDR3 length: 15 amino acids. With 5 bases clipped from V and 6 bases from J, the junction kept 3 bases outside the gene matches. The germline gives CDR1 MRHNA, CDR2 SNTAGT. Here the CDR3 DNA reads TGTGCCAGCAGTACCGGACTAGCGGGAGGCAATGAGCAGTTCTTC. It specifies CASSTGLAGGNEQFF.

This clonotype was counted many times. V and J are TRBV30 and TRBJ2-2; 11 bases match TRBD2. There are 16 residues in the CDR3. Losses at the gene ends were 5 bases for V and 7 bases for J; bases not matched to a gene: 12. The germline V gene encodes CDR1 GTSNPN and CDR2 SVGIG (reference sequence). The CDR3 sequence is CAWEGLAGSMGGELFF. In nucleotides, the CDR3 is TGTGCCTGGGAAGGACTAGCGGGCTCAATGGGCGGGGAGCTGTTTTTT.

This clonotype was seen ten or more times. V is TRBV6-5 and J is TRBJ1-2; no definite D call. The germline V gene has CDR1 MNHEY and CDR2 SVGAGI. This CDR3 has 14 amino acids. V was clipped by 4 bases and J by 5 bases, with 14 bases between them. The CDR3 DNA reads TGTGCCAGCAGTTCCCCAGCGGGGAGATATGGCTACACCTTC. This gives the protein CASSSPAGRYGYTF.

This clonotype was seen more than once but under ten times. The chain has TRBV6-2 or TRBV6-3 and TRBJ1-6; D not certain. Trimming took off 8 bases at V and 8 bases at J, with 13 bases between the two ends. The V gene's germline CDR1 is MNHEY and CDR2 SVGEGT. CDR3 size: 13 residues. The CDR3 nucleotides are TGTGCCAGCCGGGTCACTAACGATTCACCCCTCCACTTT. This gives the protein CASRVTNDSPLHF.

Of note for this clonotype: This likely came from a read error, as a far larger clone is one base away. The gene calls are TRBV7-9 and TRBJ2-7, with D perhaps matching TRBD2 (6 bases). This CDR3 region has 13 residues. Germline V lookup: CDR1 SEHNR, CDR2 FQNEAQ (reference sequence). V shed 5 bases and J shed 3 bases, with 11 bases lying between them. The CDR3 region is CASSTRAGYEQYF. The CDR3 DNA sequence: TGTGCCAGCAGCACTCGAGCGGGCTACGAGCAGTACTTC.

A note on this clonotype: A far larger clone is a single base away, which makes a read error likely. The chain uses TRBV5-1 and TRBJ2-5; D gene uncertain. CDR1 is SGHRS and CDR2 is YFSETQ in the germline V gene. V lost 3 bases and J lost 11, with 29 bases in between. The CDR3 sequence is 17 residues long. CDR3 nucleotides: TGCGCCAGCAGCTCCCTCTATCGGGTAGGCTCCTACAATGAGCAGTACTTC. Translating gives CASSSLYRVGSYNEQYF.

Turning to this clonotype: It may be a read error: a sequence one base away is much more abundant. The chain links TRBV2 to TRBJ1-1; 7 bases match TRBD1. Germline loops: CDR1 SNHLY, CDR2 FYNNEI. The CDR3 is made up of 12 amino acids. CDR3 in amino acids: CASVEARGTASF. The CDR3 coding sequence is TGTGCCAGCGTAGAAGCCAGGGGGACAGCTTCCTTT.

There are many counts of this clonotype. This chain links TRBV20-1 with TRBJ2-7; 9 bases match TRBD1. The length of the CDR3 is 13 residues. Germline V gene sequence: CDR1 DFQATT, CDR2 SNEGSKA (reference sequence). The CDR3 DNA reads as TGCAGCCTACCCCGACAGGGGGACAACGAGCAGTACTTC. It yields the protein CSLPRQGDNEQYF.

This clonotype was recorded many times. This chain joins TRBV7-9 and TRBJ1-3; D call uncertain. Germline CDR1 is SEHNR and CDR2 is FQNEAQ (reference sequence). The CDR3 covers 13 residues. Trimming removed 5 bases from V and 0 bases from J, with 5 bases in between. DNA for the CDR3: TGTGCCAGCAGCCTCTCCTCTGGAAACACCATATATTTT. It yields the protein CASSLSSGNTIYF.

This clonotype was observed a few times. This is likely a read error, given that the CDR3 carries no conserved phenylalanine or tryptophan at its end. The chain has TRBV27 and TRBJ1-5; 9 nucleotides agree with TRBD1. Germline V gene data show CDR1 as MNHEY and CDR2 as SMNVEV (reference sequence). After removal of 3 bases from V and 5 bases from J, the junction contained 2 bases not matched to a gene. The length of the CDR3 is 14 residues. The CDR3: CASSFRTGDQPQHL. The CDR3 nucleotides are TGTGCCAGCAGTTTCAGGACAGGGGATCAGCCCCAGCATCTT.